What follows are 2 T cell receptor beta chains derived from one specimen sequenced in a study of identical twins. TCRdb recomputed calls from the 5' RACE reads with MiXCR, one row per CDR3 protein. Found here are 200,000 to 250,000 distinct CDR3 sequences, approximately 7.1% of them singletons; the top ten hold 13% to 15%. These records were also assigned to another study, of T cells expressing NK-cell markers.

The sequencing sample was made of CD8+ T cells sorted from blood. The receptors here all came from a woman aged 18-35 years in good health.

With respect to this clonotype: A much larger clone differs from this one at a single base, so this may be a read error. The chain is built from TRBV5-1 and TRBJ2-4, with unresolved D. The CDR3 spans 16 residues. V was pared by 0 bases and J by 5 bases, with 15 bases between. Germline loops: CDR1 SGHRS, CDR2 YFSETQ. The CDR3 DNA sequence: TGCGCCAGCAGCTTGGAAGGGAAATTGCGAGAAAACATTCAGTACTTC. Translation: CASSLEGKLRENIQYF.

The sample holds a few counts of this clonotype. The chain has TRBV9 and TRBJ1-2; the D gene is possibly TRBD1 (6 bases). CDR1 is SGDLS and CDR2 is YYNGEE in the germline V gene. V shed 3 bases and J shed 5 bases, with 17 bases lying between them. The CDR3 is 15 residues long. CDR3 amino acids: CASSEGGHGGYGYTF. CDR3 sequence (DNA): TGTGCCAGCAGCGAGGGGGGGCATGGGGGATATGGCTACACCTTC.